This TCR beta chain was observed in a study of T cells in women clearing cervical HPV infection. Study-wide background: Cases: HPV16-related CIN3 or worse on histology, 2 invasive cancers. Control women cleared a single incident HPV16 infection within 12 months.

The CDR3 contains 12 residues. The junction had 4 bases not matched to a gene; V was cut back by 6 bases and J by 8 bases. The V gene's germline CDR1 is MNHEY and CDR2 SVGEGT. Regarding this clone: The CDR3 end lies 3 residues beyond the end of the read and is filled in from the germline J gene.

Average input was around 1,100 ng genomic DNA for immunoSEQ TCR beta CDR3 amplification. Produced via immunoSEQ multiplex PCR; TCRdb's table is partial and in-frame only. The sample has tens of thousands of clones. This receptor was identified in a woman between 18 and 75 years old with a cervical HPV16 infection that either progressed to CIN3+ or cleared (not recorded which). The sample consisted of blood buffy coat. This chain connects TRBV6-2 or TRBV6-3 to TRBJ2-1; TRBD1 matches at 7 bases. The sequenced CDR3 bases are TGTGCCAGCAGCGACAGGGTAGATGAG. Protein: CASSDRVDE. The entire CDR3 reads CASSDRVDEQFF.